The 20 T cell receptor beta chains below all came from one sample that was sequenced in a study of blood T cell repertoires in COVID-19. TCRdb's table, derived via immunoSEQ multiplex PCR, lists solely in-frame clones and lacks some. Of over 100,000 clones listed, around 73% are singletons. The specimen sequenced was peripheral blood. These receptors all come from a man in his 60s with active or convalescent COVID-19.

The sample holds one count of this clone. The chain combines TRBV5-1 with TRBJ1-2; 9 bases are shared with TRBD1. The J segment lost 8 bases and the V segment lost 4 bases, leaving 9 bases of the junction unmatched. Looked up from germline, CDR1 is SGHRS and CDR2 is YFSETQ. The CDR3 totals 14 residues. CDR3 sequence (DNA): TGCGCCAGCAGCGAGGTACAGGGGGCTGAGGGCTACACCTTC. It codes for CASSEVQGAEGYTF.

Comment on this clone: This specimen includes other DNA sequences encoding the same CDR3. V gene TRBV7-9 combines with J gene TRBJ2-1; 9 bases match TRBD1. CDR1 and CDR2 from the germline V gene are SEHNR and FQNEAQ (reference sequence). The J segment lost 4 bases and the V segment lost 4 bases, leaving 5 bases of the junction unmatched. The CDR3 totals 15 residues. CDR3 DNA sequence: TGTGCCAGCAGCTCCGGGACAGGGTCTTACAATGAGCAGTTCTTC. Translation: CASSSGTGSYNEQFF.

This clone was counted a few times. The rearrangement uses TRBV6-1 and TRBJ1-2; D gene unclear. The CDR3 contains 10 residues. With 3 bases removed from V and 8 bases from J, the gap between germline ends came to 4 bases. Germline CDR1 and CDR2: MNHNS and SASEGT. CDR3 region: CASSEEGYTF. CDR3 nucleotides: TGTGCCAGCAGTGAGGAGGGCTACACCTTC.

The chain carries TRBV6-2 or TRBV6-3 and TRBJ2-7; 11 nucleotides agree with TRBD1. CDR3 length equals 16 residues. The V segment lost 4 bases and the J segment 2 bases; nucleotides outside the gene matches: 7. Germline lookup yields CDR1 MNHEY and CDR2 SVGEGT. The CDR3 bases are TGTGCCAGCAGTTCCCCGGGACAGGGGGAAGCCTACGAGCAGTACGTC. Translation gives CASSSPGQGEAYEQYV.

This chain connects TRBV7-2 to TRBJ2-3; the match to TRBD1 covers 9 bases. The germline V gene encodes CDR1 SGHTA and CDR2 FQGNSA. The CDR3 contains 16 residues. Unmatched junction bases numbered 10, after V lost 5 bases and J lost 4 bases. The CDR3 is CASSPRDRVGADTQYF. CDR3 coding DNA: TGTGCCAGCAGCCCCCGGGACAGGGTCGGCGCAGATACGCAGTATTTT. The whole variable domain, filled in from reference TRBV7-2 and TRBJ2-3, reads GAGVSQSPSNKVTEKGKDVELRCDPISGHTALYWYRQSLGQGLEFLIYFQGNSAPDKSGLPSDRFSAERTGGSVSTLTIQRTQQEDSAVYLCASSPRDRVGADTQYFGPGTRLTVL.

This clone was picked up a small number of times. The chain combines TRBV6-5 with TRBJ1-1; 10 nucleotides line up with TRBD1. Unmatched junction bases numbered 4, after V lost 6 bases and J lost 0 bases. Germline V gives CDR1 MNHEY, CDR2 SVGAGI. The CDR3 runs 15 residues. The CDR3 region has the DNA TGTGCCAGCAGGGGACAGGGGAATATGAACACTGAAGCTTTCTTT. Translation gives CASRGQGNMNTEAFF.

CDR3 loop: CASSEAQRGGIQYF. The DNA of the CDR3 is TGTGCCAGCAGTGAAGCTCAAAGGGGGGGCATTCAGTACTTC. The gene calls are TRBV2 and TRBJ2-4, with D perhaps TRBD2 (7 bases). This CDR3 has 14 amino acids. V gave up 0 bases and J gave up 9 bases, with 12 bases separating them. Germline V gene data show CDR1 as SNHLY and CDR2 as FYNNEI.

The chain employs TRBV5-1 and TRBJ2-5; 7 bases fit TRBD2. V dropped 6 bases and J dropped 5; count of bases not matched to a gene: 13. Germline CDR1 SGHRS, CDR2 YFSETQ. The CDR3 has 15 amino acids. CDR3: CASNEPSGERETQYF. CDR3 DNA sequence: TGCGCCAGCAATGAGCCTAGCGGAGAGAGGGAGACCCAGTACTTC.

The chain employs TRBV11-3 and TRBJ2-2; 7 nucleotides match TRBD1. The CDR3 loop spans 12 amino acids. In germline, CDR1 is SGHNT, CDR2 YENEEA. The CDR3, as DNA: TGTATGACAGGGACGAACACCGGGGAGCTGTTTTTT. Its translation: CMTGTNTGELFF. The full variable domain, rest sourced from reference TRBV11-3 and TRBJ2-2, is EAGVVQSPRYKIIEKKQPVAFWCNPISGHNTLYWYLQNLGQGPELLIRYENEEAVDDSQLPKDRFSAERLKGVDSTLKIQPAELGDSAVYLCMTGTNTGELFFGEGSRLTVL.

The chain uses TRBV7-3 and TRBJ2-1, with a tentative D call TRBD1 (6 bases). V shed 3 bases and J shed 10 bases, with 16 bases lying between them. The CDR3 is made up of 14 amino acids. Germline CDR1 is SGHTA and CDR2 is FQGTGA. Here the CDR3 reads CASSLGTSLGEQFF. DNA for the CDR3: TGTGCCAGCAGCTTGGGGACATCCCTTGGGGAGCAGTTCTTC.

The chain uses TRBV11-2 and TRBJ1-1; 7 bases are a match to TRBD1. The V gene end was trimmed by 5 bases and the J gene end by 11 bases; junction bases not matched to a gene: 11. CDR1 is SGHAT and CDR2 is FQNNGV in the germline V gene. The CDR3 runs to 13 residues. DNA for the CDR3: TGTGCCAGCAGCCTGGGACAGAAGGGTATGGCTTTCTTT. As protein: CASSLGQKGMAFF. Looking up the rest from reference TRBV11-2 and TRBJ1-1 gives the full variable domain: EAGVAQSPRYKIIEKRQSVAFWCNPISGHATLYWYQQILGQGPKLLIQFQNNGVVDDSQLPKDRFSAERLKGVDSTLKIQPAKLEDSAVYLCASSLGQKGMAFFGQGTRLTVV.

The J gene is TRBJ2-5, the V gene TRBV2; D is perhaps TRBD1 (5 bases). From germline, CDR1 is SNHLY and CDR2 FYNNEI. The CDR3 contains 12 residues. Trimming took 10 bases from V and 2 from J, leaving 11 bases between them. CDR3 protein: CATGAGQETQYF. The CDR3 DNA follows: TGTGCCACTGGGGCAGGGCAAGAGACCCAGTACTTC.

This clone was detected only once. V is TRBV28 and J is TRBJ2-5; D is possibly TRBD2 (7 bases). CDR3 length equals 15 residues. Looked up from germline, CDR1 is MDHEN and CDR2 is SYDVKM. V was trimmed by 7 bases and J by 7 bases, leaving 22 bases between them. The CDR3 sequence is CASNSPGGGSGTQYF. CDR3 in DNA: TGTGCCAGCAACTCGCCGGGCGGGGGCAGTGGGACCCAGTACTTC.

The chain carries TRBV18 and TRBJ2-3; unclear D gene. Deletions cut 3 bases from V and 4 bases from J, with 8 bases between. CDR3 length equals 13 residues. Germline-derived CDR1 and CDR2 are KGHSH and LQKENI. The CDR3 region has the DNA TGTGCCAGCTCACCCTCTTTTGCAGATACGCAGTATTTT. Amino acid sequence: CASSPSFADTQYF.

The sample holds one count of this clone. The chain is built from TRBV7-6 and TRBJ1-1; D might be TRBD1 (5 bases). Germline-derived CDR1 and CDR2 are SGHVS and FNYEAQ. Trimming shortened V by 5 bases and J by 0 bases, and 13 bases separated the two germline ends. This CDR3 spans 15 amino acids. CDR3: CASSQYDSMNTEAFF. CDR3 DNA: TGTGCCAGCAGCCAATATGACAGCATGAACACTGAAGCTTTCTTT.

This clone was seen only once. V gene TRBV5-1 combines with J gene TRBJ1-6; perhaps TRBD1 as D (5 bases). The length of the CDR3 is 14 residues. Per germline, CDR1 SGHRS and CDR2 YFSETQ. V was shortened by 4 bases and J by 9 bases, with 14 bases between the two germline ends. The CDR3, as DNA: TGCGCCAGCAGCCATGAAGACAGCATTTCACCCCTCCACTTT. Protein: CASSHEDSISPLHF. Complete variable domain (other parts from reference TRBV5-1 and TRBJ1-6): KAGVTQTPRYLIKTRGQQVTLSCSPISGHRSVSWYQQTPGQGLQFLFEYFSETQRNKGNFPGRFSGRQFSNSRSEMNVSTLELGDSALYLCASSHEDSISPLHFGNGTRLTVT.

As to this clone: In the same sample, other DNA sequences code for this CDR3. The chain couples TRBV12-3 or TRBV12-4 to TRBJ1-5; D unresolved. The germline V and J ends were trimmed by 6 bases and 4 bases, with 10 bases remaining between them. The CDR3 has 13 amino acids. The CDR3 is CASRREGNQPQHF. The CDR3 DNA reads TGTGCCAGCAGACGGGAGGGAAATCAGCCCCAGCATTTT.

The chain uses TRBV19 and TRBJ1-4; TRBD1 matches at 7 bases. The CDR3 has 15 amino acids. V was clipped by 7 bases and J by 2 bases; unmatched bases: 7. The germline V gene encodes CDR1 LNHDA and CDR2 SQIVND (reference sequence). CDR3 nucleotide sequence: TGTGCCAGTACTCCCCCGGGACAGACTAATGAAAAACTGTTTTTT. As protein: CASTPPGQTNEKLFF.

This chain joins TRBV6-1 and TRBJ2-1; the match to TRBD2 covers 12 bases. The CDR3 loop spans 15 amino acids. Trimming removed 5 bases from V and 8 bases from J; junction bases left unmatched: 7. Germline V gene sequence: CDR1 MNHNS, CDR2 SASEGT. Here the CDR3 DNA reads TGTGCCAGCAGTTTAAGGACTAGCGGGACCTATGAGCAGTTCTTC. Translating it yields CASSLRTSGTYEQFF.

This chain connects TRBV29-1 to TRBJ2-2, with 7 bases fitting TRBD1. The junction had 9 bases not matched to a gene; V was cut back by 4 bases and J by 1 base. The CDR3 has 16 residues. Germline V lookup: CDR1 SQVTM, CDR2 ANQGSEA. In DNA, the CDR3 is TGCAGCGTTGTTATTCGAGGGGGCAAGAACACCGGGGAGCTGTTTTTT. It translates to CSVVIRGGKNTGELFF.